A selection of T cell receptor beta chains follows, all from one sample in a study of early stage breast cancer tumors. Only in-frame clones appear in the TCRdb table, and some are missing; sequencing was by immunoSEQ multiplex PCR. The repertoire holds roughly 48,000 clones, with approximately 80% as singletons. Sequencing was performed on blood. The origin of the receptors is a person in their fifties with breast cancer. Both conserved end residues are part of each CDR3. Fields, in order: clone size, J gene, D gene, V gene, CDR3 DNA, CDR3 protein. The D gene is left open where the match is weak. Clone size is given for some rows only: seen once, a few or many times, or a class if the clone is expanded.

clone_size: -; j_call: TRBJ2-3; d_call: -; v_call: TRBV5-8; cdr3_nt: TGTGCCAGCAGCTTGGGCGGGGCTAGCACAGATACGCAGTATTTT; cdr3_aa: CASSLGGASTDTQYF
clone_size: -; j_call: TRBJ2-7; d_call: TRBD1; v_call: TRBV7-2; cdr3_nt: TGTGCCAGCAGCCCACAGGGACAGGGGACGAACGAGCAGTACTTC; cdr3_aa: CASSPQGQGTNEQYF
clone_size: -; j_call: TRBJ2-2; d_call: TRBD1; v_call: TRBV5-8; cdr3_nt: TGTGCCAGCAGCAAAGGGACAGGGACCGGGGAGCTGTTTTTT; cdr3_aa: CASSKGTGTGELFF
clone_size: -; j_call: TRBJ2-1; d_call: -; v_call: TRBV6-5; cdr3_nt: TGTGCCAGCACAGGGCCTAACAATGAGCAGTTCTTC; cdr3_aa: CASTGPNNEQFF
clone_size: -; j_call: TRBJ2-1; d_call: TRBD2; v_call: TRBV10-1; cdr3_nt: TGCGCCCACAAGGACACGGGACTAGCGGTCGGGAAGTTCTTC; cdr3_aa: CAHKDTGLAVGKFF
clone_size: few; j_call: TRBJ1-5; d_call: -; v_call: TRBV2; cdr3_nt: TGTGCCAGCAGTGAAGACATACTCAATCAGCCCCAGCATTTT; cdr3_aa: CASSEDILNQPQHF
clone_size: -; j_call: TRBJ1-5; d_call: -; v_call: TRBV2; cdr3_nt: TGTGCCAGCAGTGAAGCACGGGAAAACCAGCCCCAGCATTTT; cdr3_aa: CASSEARENQPQHF
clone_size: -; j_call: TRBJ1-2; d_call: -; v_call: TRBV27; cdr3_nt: TGTGCCAGCAGTCCCCCGGGACGGAGCTCATATGGCTACACCTTC; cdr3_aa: CASSPPGRSSYGYTF
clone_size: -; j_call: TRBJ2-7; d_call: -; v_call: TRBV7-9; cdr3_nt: TGTGCCAGCAGCTTAAGTCACTTGAGCTCCTACGAGCAGTACTTC; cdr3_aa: CASSLSHLSSYEQYF
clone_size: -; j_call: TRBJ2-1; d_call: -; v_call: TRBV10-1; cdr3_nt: TGCGCCAGCAGTGTAGGCGGTGAGCAGTTCTTC; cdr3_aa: CASSVGGEQFF
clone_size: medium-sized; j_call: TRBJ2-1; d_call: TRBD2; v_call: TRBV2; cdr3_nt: TGTGCCAGTGGGGGGGACAATGAGCAGTTCTTC; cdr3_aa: CASGGDNEQFF
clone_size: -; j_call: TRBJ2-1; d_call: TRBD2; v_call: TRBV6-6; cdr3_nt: TGTGCCAGCAGTGGGACTAGCGTTACCTACAATGAGCAGTTCTTC; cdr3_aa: CASSGTSVTYNEQFF
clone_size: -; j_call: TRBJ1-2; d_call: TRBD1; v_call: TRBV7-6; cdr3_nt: TGTGCCAGCAGGGACAGGCCGAGCGGTGGCTACACCTTC; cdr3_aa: CASRDRPSGGYTF
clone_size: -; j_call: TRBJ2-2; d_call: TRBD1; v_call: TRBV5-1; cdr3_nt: TGCGCCAGCAGCCCGATGGACAGGGGAGGACTATGGGCCGGGGAGCTGTTTTTT; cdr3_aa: CASSPMDRGGLWAGELFF
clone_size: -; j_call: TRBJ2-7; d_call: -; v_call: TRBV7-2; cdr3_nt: TGTGCCAGCAGCTTAGGACAGCGAACCTACGAGCAGTACTTC; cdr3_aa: CASSLGQRTYEQYF
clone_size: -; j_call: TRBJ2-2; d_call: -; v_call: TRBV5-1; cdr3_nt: TGCGCCAGCAGCTTGGAAGCGGGCAACACCGGGGAGCTGTTTTTT; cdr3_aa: CASSLEAGNTGELFF
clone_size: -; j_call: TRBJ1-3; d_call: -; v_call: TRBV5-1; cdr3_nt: TGCGCCAGCAGCTTGGCGCAGGGCGCTGGAAACACCATATATTTT; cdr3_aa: CASSLAQGAGNTIYF
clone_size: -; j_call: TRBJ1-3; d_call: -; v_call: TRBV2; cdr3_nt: TGTGCCAGCAGGCAGGGAGCTGGAAACACCATATATTTT; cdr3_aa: CASRQGAGNTIYF
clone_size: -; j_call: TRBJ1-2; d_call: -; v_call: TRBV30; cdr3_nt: TGTGCCTGGGAGTCCGGGGGGAATGGCTACACCTTC; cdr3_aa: CAWESGGNGYTF
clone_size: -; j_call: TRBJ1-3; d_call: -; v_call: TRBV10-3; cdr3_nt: TGTGCCAGCGGACAGCCCGACGGAAACACCATATATTTT; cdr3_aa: CASGQPDGNTIYF
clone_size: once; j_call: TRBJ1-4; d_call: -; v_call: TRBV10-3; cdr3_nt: TGTGCCATCAGTGGGACGGAAAATGAAAAACTGTTTTTT; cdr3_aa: CAISGTENEKLFF
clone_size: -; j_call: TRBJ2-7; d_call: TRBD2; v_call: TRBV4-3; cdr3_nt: TGCGCCAGCAGCCAGACCGGGACTAGCGGGGTTCTCCCTCCCCACAAGCAGTACTTC; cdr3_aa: CASSQTGTSGVLPPHKQYF
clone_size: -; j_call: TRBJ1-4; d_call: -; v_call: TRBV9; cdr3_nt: TGTGCCAGCAGCGTAGGAAGGACCCCTTCCGGAGAAAAACTGTTTTTT; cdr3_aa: CASSVGRTPSGEKLFF
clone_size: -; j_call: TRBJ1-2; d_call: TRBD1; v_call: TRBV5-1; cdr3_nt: TGCGCCAGCAGACAGGACAGGAACTATGGCTACACCTTC; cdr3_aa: CASRQDRNYGYTF
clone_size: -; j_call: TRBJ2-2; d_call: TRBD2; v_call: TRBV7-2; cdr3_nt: TGTGCCAGCAGCTGGCCCCTATCGGGCGGGAGGAGCACCGGGGAGCTGTTTTTT; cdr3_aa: CASSWPLSGGRSTGELFF
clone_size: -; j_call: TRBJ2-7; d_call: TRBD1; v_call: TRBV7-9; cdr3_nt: TGTGCCAGCAGCTTATCGTGGGGGAAAACAGGGGGCAGCGAGCAGTACTTC; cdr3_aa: CASSLSWGKTGGSEQYF
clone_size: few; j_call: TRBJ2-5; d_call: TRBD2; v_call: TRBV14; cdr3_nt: TGTGCCAGCAGCCCGTATAGCGGGAGAGAGACCCAGTACTTC; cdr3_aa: CASSPYSGRETQYF
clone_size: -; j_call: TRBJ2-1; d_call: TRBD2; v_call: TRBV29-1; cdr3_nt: TGCAGCGTTGATTATGGACTAGCGGGAGGGTTGGACAATGAGCAGTTCTTC; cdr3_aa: CSVDYGLAGGLDNEQFF
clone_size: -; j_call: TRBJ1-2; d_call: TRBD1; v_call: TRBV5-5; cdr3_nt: TGTGCCAGCAGTTCGGGACAGGGCCCGGTCACCTTC; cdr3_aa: CASSSGQGPVTF
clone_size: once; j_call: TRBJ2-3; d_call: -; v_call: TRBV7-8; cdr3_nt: TGTGCCAGCAGCTTAGACAGGGGCACAGATACGCAGTATTTT; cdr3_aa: CASSLDRGTDTQYF
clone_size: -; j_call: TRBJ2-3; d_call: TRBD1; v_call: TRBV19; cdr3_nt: TGTGCCAGTAGTCCCGGGACAGTTACAGATACGCAGTATTTT; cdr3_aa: CASSPGTVTDTQYF
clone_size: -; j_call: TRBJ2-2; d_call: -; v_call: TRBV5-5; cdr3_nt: TGTGCCAGCAGCCAAGCTTCCAGGGTGCACGGGGAGCTGTTTTTT; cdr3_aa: CASSQASRVHGELFF
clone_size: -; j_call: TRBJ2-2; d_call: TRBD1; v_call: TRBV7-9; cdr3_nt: TGTGCCAGCAGCTTACTGAGGACAGGTCACGGGGAGCTGTTTTTT; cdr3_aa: CASSLLRTGHGELFF
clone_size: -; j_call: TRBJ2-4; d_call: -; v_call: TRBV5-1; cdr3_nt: TGCGCCAGCAGCCCTATTCACGTTGGGGCCAAAAACATTCAGTACTTC; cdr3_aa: CASSPIHVGAKNIQYF
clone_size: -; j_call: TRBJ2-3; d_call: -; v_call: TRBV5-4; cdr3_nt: TGTGCCAGCAGCCTACAGGGAGCAGATACGCAGTATTTT; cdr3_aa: CASSLQGADTQYF
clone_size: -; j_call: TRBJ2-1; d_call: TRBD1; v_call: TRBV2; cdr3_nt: TGTGCCAGCAGTGGGACAGGGGGCAATGAGCAGTTCTTC; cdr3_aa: CASSGTGGNEQFF
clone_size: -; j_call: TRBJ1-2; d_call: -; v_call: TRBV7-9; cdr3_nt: TGTGCCGCCCACCCGGGGGGAGCAATTAACTATGGCTACACCTTC; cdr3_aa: CAAHPGGAINYGYTF
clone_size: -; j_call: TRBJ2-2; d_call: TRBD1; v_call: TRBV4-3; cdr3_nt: TGCGCCAGCAGCCAAGATGGGTGGGGACAGGGGGCCGCCGGGGAGCTGTTTTTT; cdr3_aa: CASSQDGWGQGAAGELFF
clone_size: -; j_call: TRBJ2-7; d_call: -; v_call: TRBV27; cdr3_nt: TGTGCCAGCAGTTCCCACAGGGAATCTGCCGAGCAGTACTTC; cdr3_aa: CASSSHRESAEQYF
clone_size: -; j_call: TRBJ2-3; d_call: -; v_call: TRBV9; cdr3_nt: TGTGCCAGCAGCGTAGATGGACAAGGGGCCCTCGGGCAGTATTTT; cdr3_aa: CASSVDGQGALGQYF
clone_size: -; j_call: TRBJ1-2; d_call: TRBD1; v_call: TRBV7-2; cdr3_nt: TGTGCCAGCAGCCCAGGGACAGCTTCTTATGGCTACACCTTC; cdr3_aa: CASSPGTASYGYTF
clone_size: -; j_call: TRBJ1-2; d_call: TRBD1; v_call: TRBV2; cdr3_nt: TGTGCCAGCAGGGACAGGGGGTTCTATGGCTACACCTTC; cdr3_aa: CASRDRGFYGYTF
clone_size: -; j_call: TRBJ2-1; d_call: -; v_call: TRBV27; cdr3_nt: TGTGCCAGCAGTTTAGCGTTGCCGAGCTCCTACAATGAGCAGTTCTTC; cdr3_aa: CASSLALPSSYNEQFF
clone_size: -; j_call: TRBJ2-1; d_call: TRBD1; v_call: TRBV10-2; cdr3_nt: TGCGCCAGCAGTCCCCTGAGGGGACAGCTTTCCTACAATGAGCAGTTCTTC; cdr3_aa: CASSPLRGQLSYNEQFF
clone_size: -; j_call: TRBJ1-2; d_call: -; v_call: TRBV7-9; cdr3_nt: TGTGCCAGCAGCTTAGCTATTTCAAGGGGTACTTATGGCTACACCTTC; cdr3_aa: CASSLAISRGTYGYTF
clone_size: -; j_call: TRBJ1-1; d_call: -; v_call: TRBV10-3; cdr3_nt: TGTGCCATCAGTGGTGGGGGGGGAACTGAAGCTTTCTTT; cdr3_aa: CAISGGGGTEAFF
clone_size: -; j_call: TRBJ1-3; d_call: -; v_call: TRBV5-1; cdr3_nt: TGCGCCAGCAGCCCCGGCGGAGCTGGAAACACCATATATTTT; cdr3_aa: CASSPGGAGNTIYF